Given below is one T cell receptor (beta chain) in context. Its antigen is still unknown. This specimen comes from a study of T cells expressing NK-cell markers. Study-level information: Repertoires of TCR beta were obtained from T cells sorted as CD3+CD56+NKG2C+, CD3+CD56+NKG2C- and CD3+CD56-NKG2C+.

General study findings and limits: Expanded NKG2C+ T cell clones had unclear HCMV specificity. Roughly 6 of the donors carried dominant NKG2C+ clonotypes that took up about 1.0-7.0% of their CD8+ T cells.

The CDR3 extends over 12 amino acids. TCRdb reanalyzed the 5' RACE reads, giving one entry per CDR3 protein sequence and no DNA. The table lists about 140,000 distinct CDR3 sequences. The sequencing input was blood T cells: a sorted CD56 or NKG2C T cell subset, CD4+ or CD8+ T cells, or bulk PBMC T cells (not recorded which). The genes are TRBV12-3 or TRBV12-4 and TRBJ2-5; no DNA is available, so the TRBD2 call from TCRdb remains unchecked. This TCR came from a young man in good health. The CDR3 region is CASSFGRETQYF.